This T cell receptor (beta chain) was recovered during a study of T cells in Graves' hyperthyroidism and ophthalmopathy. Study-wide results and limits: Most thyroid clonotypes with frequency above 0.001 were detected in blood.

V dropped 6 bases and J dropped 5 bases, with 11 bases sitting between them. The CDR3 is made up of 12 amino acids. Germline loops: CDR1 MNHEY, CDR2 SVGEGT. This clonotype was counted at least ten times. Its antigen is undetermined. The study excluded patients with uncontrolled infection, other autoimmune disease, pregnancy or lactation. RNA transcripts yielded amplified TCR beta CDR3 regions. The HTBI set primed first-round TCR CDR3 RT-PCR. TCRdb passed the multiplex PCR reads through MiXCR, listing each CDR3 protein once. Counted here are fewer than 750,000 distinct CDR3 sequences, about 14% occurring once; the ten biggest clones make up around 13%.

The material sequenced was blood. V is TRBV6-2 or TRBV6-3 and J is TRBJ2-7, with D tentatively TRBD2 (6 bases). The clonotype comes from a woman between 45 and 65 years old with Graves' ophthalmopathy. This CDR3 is CASRGGGHEQYF. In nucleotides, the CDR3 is TGTGCCAGCAGAGGAGGAGGGCACGAGCAGTACTTC.